These T cell receptor beta chains were read from a single sample in a study of blood T cell repertoires in COVID-19. Method: immunoSEQ multiplex PCR; TCRdb's copy keeps in-frame clones and lacks some. The sample carries 150,000 to 200,000 clones, 85% recorded once. The specimen was peripheral blood. The receptors shown here come from a human donor with acute or convalescent COVID-19. The donor label of this sample is uncertain. Both conserved end residues are part of each CDR3. The order of the fields is clone size, D gene, V gene, J gene, CDR3 protein, CDR3 DNA. D genes are given only for firm matches. The size entry is marked missing in some rows and otherwise reads once, few, many or a size class.

NA	TRBD1	TRBV5-4	TRBJ1-2	CASNPGGDRGRLNYGYTF	TGTGCCAGCAACCCCGGCGGGGACAGGGGGCGCTTGAACTATGGCTACACCTTC
NA	TRBD2	TRBV7-6	TRBJ2-2	CASSRIAGLLNTGELFF	TGTGCCAGCAGCCGAATAGCGGGGTTACTGAACACCGGGGAGCTGTTTTTT
few	NA	TRBV7-9	TRBJ1-6	CASSWGDRAGSPLHF	TGTGCCAGCAGCTGGGGGGACCGTGCAGGTTCACCCCTCCACTTT
NA	TRBD1	TRBV6-2/TRBV6-3	TRBJ2-7	CASSYPGGSYEQYF	TGTGCCAGCAGTTACCCAGGGGGCTCGTACGAGCAGTACTTC
NA	NA	TRBV5-6	TRBJ2-2	CASTSIGAGETGELFF	TGTGCCAGCACCTCTATCGGGGCAGGGGAAACCGGGGAGCTGTTTTTT
NA	NA	TRBV5-1	TRBJ2-6	CASSRQSSGANVLTF	TGCGCCAGCAGCCGACAGAGCTCTGGGGCCAACGTCCTGACTTTC
NA	TRBD1	TRBV18	TRBJ1-5	CASSSATGPNQPQHF	TGTGCCAGCTCATCGGCGACAGGGCCAAATCAGCCCCAGCATTTT
NA	NA	TRBV6-5	TRBJ1-1	CASRPPQGGVTEAFF	TGTGCCAGCAGACCCCCACAGGGAGGGGTCACTGAAGCTTTCTTT
NA	TRBD1	TRBV2	TRBJ1-3	CATSLDRGGNTIYF	TGTGCCACTTCGTTGGACAGGGGAGGAAACACCATATATTTT
NA	TRBD1	TRBV7-9	TRBJ1-2	CASSLVGTGGFYGYTF	TGTGCCAGCAGCTTAGTGGGTACAGGGGGCTTCTATGGCTACACCTTC
NA	NA	TRBV11-2	TRBJ2-2	CASSFQGQGTGELFF	TGTGCCAGCAGCTTCCAGGGGCAGGGCACCGGGGAGCTGTTTTTT
NA	NA	TRBV29-1	TRBJ1-4	CSVEGERGGNEKLFF	TGCAGCGTTGAAGGGGAGCGGGGGGGTAATGAAAAACTGTTTTTT
NA	NA	TRBV30	TRBJ2-3	CAWSVREADTQYF	TGTGCCTGGAGTGTCAGGGAGGCAGATACGCAGTATTTT
NA	NA	TRBV5-4	TRBJ1-2	CASSSAGREGNYGYTF	TGTGCCAGCAGCTCGGCGGGGAGGGAGGGGAACTATGGCTACACCTTC
NA	NA	TRBV4-2	TRBJ1-1	CASSQGLGLNTEAFF	TGTGCCAGCAGCCAAGGACTAGGTTTGAACACTGAAGCTTTCTTT
few	TRBD1	TRBV2	TRBJ2-2	CASSDDRGSGELFF	TGTGCCAGCAGTGACGACAGGGGGAGCGGGGAGCTGTTTTTT
NA	NA	TRBV7-2	TRBJ1-2	CASSPPLPGGNYGYTF	TGTGCCAGCAGCCCACCACTTCCGGGAGGAAACTATGGCTACACCTTC
NA	NA	TRBV6-5	TRBJ1-6	CASRMTVSYNSPLHF	TGTGCCAGCAGGATGACAGTTTCCTATAATTCACCCCTCCACTTT
NA	NA	TRBV30	TRBJ1-3	CAWSVGGNSGNTIYF	TGTGCCTGGAGTGTGGGGGGGAACTCTGGAAACACCATATATTTT
NA	TRBD1	TRBV6-5	TRBJ1-2	CASSSWTGGVGYGYTF	TGTGCCAGCAGTTCGTGGACAGGGGGCGTTGGGTATGGCTACACCTTC
NA	NA	TRBV2	TRBJ1-2	CASSDVRGIYGGYTF	TGTGCCAGCAGTGACGTCAGGGGAATTTATGGTGGCTACACCTTC
NA	TRBD1	TRBV5-1	TRBJ2-4	CASSRDRAENIQYF	TGCGCCAGCAGCAGGGACAGGGCGGAAAACATTCAGTACTTC
NA	TRBD1	TRBV5-1	TRBJ1-4	CASSLAPRDRIYEKLFF	TGCGCCAGCAGCTTGGCTCCCCGGGACAGGATTTATGAAAAACTGTTTTTT
NA	NA	TRBV9	TRBJ1-6	CASSVEEQGTSPLHF	TGTGCCAGCAGCGTAGAGGAGCAGGGGACTTCACCCCTCCACTTT
once	TRBD1	TRBV7-9	TRBJ1-1	CASSLGQGLNTEAFF	TGTGCCAGCAGCTTAGGACAGGGTTTGAACACTGAAGCTTTCTTT
NA	TRBD1	TRBV24-1	TRBJ2-1	CATSRQGANEQFF	TGTGCCACCAGCAGACAGGGGGCAAATGAGCAGTTCTTC
NA	NA	TRBV6-2/TRBV6-3	TRBJ1-5	CASSYPTNGNQPQHF	TGTGCCAGCAGTTACCCCACTAACGGCAATCAGCCCCAGCATTTT
NA	TRBD1	TRBV19	TRBJ1-5	CASKVTGGNQPQHF	TGTGCCAGTAAGGTGACAGGGGGCAATCAGCCCCAGCATTTT
NA	NA	TRBV7-2	TRBJ2-7	CASSLEGGEDRAKEQYF	TGTGCCAGCAGCTTAGAGGGGGGGGAGGACAGAGCAAAAGAGCAGTACTTC
NA	NA	TRBV7-9	TRBJ1-6	CASSPSSGGGSPLHF	TGTGCCAGCAGTCCATCCTCGGGAGGGGGGTCACCCCTCCACTTT
NA	NA	TRBV19	TRBJ1-5	CASSIRDSVNQPQHF	TGTGCCAGTAGTATACGCGACAGCGTAAATCAGCCCCAGCATTTT
NA	NA	TRBV5-4	TRBJ1-1	CASSQYKTANTEAFF	TGTGCCAGCAGCCAATATAAGACAGCTAACACTGAAGCTTTCTTT
NA	TRBD1	TRBV3-1/TRBV3-2	TRBJ1-2	CASSRDRGSNYGYTF	TGTGCCAGCAGCCGGGACAGAGGATCTAACTATGGCTACACCTTC
NA	NA	TRBV7-9	TRBJ2-7	CASSSPRWGHRSYEQYF	TGTGCCAGCAGCTCCCCTCGGTGGGGACACCGAAGCTACGAGCAGTACTTC
NA	NA	TRBV7-6	TRBJ2-7	CASSHGQSYEQYF	TGTGCCAGCAGCCACGGACAGTCCTACGAGCAGTACTTC
NA	TRBD1	TRBV10-3	TRBJ2-1	CAISQTNRGYNEQFF	TGTGCCATCAGTCAAACGAACAGGGGCTACAATGAGCAGTTCTTC
NA	NA	TRBV5-1	TRBJ1-6	CASSLIEDSPLHF	TGCGCCAGCAGCTTGATTGAGGATTCACCCCTCCACTTT
NA	NA	TRBV6-6	TRBJ1-3	CASSSGGSYSGNTIYF	TGTGCCAGCAGCTCGGGGGGGAGCTACTCTGGAAACACCATATATTTT
NA	NA	TRBV4-1	TRBJ2-7	CASSIQDPPYEQYF	TGCGCCAGCAGCATACAGGATCCTCCCTACGAGCAGTACTTC
NA	NA	TRBV3-1/TRBV3-2	TRBJ2-5	CASKRGETQYF	TGTGCCAGCAAGCGTGGAGAGACCCAGTACTTC
NA	TRBD1	TRBV6-6	TRBJ1-2	CASSGDRGFVNYGYTF	TGTGCCAGCAGTGGGGACAGGGGATTTGTAAACTATGGCTACACCTTC
NA	NA	TRBV2	TRBJ1-5	CASSLDSSSNQPQHF	TGTGCCAGCAGTTTAGACAGCAGTAGCAATCAGCCCCAGCATTTT
NA	NA	TRBV30	TRBJ2-1	CASEGRVEGNEQFF	TGTGCCTCGGAGGGTAGAGTGGAAGGCAATGAGCAGTTCTTC
NA	NA	TRBV19	TRBJ1-4	CASSTYREKLFF	TGTGCCAGTAGTACCTACAGGGAAAAACTGTTTTTT
NA	TRBD1	TRBV5-1	TRBJ1-1	CASSLNTRGSNTEAFF	TGCGCCAGCAGCCTAAATACCAGGGGGAGTAACACTGAAGCTTTCTTT
NA	NA	TRBV20-1	TRBJ2-1	CSASGVREARDEQFF	TGCAGTGCTAGTGGGGTCAGGGAGGCTAGGGATGAGCAGTTCTTC
NA	TRBD1	TRBV19	TRBJ1-1	CASIDDRGLPEAFF	TGTGCCAGTATCGACGACAGGGGGCTGCCTGAAGCTTTCTTT
NA	NA	TRBV4-1	TRBJ1-2	CASSQETGQGANYGYTF	TGCGCCAGCAGCCAAGAGACCGGGCAGGGCGCTAACTATGGCTACACCTTC
NA	TRBD1	TRBV18	TRBJ1-6	CASSPAGQGQPLHF	TGTGCCAGCTCACCGGCCGGACAGGGCCAACCCCTCCACTTT
NA	TRBD1	TRBV15	TRBJ2-1	CATSSRGLARNEQFF	TGTGCCACCAGCAGCAGGGGGTTAGCGAGGAATGAGCAGTTCTTC
few	NA	TRBV15	TRBJ2-7	CATSRVQGYEQYF	TGTGCCACCAGCAGAGTACAGGGATACGAGCAGTACTTC
NA	NA	TRBV12-3/TRBV12-4	TRBJ1-1	CASSFQGDTEAFF	TGTGCCAGCAGTTTCCAGGGTGACACTGAAGCTTTCTTT
NA	TRBD1	TRBV25-1	TRBJ1-6	CASSNRQGGGSPLHF	TGTGCCAGCAGTAACAGACAGGGAGGTGGTTCACCCCTCCACTTT
few	NA	TRBV24-1	TRBJ1-1	CATRNQGVGEAFF	TGTGCCACCAGGAACCAGGGTGTCGGAGAAGCTTTCTTT